Presented here are 16 T cell receptor beta chains from one specimen sequenced in a study of blood T cell repertoires in COVID-19. Sequenced by immunoSEQ multiplex PCR; TCRdb stores in-frame clones only, minus some. The data show hundreds of thousands of clones, approximately 90% seen once. Material: PBMCs or T cells enriched from blood (not recorded which). The receptors shown here come from a woman aged 55-70 years in a cohort exposed to, infected with or recovered from COVID-19 (not recorded which).

The CDR3 DNA reads as TGTGCCTGGAGTGTGGGGAGGGGCGATCAGCCCCAGCATTTT. Its protein is CAWSVGRGDQPQHF. The chain recombines TRBV30 with TRBJ1-5; the D gene is possibly TRBD1 (5 bases). Germline loops: CDR1 GTSNPN, CDR2 SVGIG (reference sequence). V lost 0 bases, J lost 5 bases, and 11 bases lay in between. CDR3 size: 14 residues.

V and J are TRBV10-1 and TRBJ2-7, with TRBD2 identical over 8 bases. The germline gives CDR1 WNHNN, CDR2 SYGVQD (reference sequence). The CDR3 covers 16 residues. The J segment lost 0 bases and the V segment lost 9 bases, leaving 13 bases of the junction unmatched. The CDR3 bases are TGCGCCAGTATCTTTTGGAGGCTAGCGGGCTCCTACGAGCAGTACTTC. Encoded protein: CASIFWRLAGSYEQYF.

The genes are TRBV29-1 and TRBJ2-1; 10 bases line up with TRBD1. V lost 6 bases to trimming and J lost 2 bases; unmatched junction nucleotides: 1. The CDR3 totals 13 residues. Germline loops: CDR1 SQVTM, CDR2 ANQGSEA. CDR3 nucleotides: TGCAGCGTGGGACAGGGGCCCTACAATGAGCAGTTCTTC. This encodes CSVGQGPYNEQFF.

V and J are TRBV2 and TRBJ1-6, with a weak D call TRBD1 (6 bases). This CDR3 is built from 16 residues. The V gene lost 4 bases and the J gene lost 5 bases, with 15 bases spanning the gap. Per the germline V gene, CDR1 is SNHLY and CDR2 is FYNNEI. The CDR3 DNA reads TGTGCCAGCAGTGGGTTGCAGGGACAAGATAATTCACCCCTCCACTTT. Its protein product is CASSGLQGQDNSPLHF.

This clone was seen only once. This chain connects TRBV6-5 to TRBJ2-3; D unresolved. Trimming left V 2 bases short and J 0 bases short, with 12 bases between. Germline V gene lookup returns CDR1 MNHEY and CDR2 SVGAGI. This CDR3 has 16 residues. The CDR3 is CASSYPRVPSTDTQYF. The CDR3 DNA sequence: TGTGCCAGCAGTTACCCCCGGGTCCCTAGCACAGATACGCAGTATTTT.

This clone was found once. This chain uses TRBV19 with TRBJ2-1; 8 positions agree with TRBD2. The CDR3 has 16 amino acids. Per germline, CDR1 LNHDA and CDR2 SQIVND (reference sequence). The V gene end was trimmed by 4 bases and the J gene end by 6 bases; junction bases not matched to a gene: 11. The CDR3 DNA reads as TGTGCCAGTAGTAAATCGGGAGGGATAAGACGCAATGAGCAGTTCTTC. Translated: CASSKSGGIRRNEQFF.

The chain combines TRBV7-6 with TRBJ2-1; TRBD2 might be the D (5 bases). Germline V gene lookup returns CDR1 SGHVS and CDR2 FNYEAQ. The V and J ends lost 5 bases and 0 bases respectively, with 14 bases between them. CDR3 length equals 16 residues. The CDR3: CASSPTSGSSYNEQFF. CDR3 sequence (DNA): TGTGCCAGCAGCCCCACAAGCGGAAGCTCCTACAATGAGCAGTTCTTC.

The chain combines TRBV15 with TRBJ2-2, with 9 bases fitting TRBD1. V shed 5 bases and J 6 bases; nucleotides not matched to a gene: 16. The CDR3 is 18 amino acids. Germline lookup yields CDR1 LNHNV and CDR2 YYDKDF (reference sequence). This CDR3 is CATSWGQGGFLGAGELFF. CDR3 sequence (DNA): TGTGCCACCAGCTGGGGACAGGGCGGTTTTCTCGGGGCCGGGGAGCTGTTTTTT. The whole variable domain, filled in from reference TRBV15 and TRBJ2-2, reads DAMVIQNPRYQVTQFGKPVTLSCSQTLNHNVMYWYQQKSSQAPKLLFHYYDKDFNNEADTPDNFQSRRPNTSFCFLDIRSPGLGDTAMYLCATSWGQGGFLGAGELFFGEGSRLTVL.

The chain has TRBV2 and TRBJ2-3; 7 nucleotides agree with TRBD1. The CDR3 runs to 14 residues. V was pared by 5 bases and J by 4 bases, with 6 bases of the junction left unmatched. The V gene's germline CDR1 is SNHLY and CDR2 FYNNEI. The CDR3 protein is CASSKGQSSDTQYF. The CDR3 nucleotides read TGTGCCAGCAGTAAGGGACAGAGTTCAGATACGCAGTATTTT.

This clone was seen once. The V call is TRBV11-2, the J call TRBJ2-5; maybe TRBD2 (6 bases). The germline V gene encodes CDR1 SGHAT and CDR2 FQNNGV. The V gene lost 6 bases and the J gene lost 5 bases, with 25 bases spanning the gap. This CDR3 comprises 17 residues. The CDR3 bases are TGTGCCAGCAGGGCTTATCAGACTAGAGAGGGCCAGGAGACCCAGTACTTC. Amino acid sequence: CASRAYQTREGQETQYF.

This clone was seen just once. The chain uses TRBV5-1 and TRBJ1-2; TRBD1 is a possible D gene (5 bases). The length of the CDR3 is 14 residues. The germline V gene has CDR1 SGHRS and CDR2 YFSETQ. Trimming pared 7 bases from V and 4 bases from J, leaving 17 bases between. CDR3: CASSRTGDSYGYTF. CDR3 DNA: TGCGCCAGCTCACGGACGGGGGACTCCTATGGCTACACCTTC.

The rearrangement links TRBV9 to TRBJ2-3; 13 bases align to TRBD2. Per the germline V gene, CDR1 is SGDLS and CDR2 is YYNGEE. The CDR3 consists of 20 residues. The ends lost 3 bases at V and 1 base at J; junction bases unmatched: 14. CDR3 loop: CASSARLAGGHRGGTDTQYF. The CDR3 DNA sequence: TGTGCCAGCAGCGCAAGACTAGCGGGAGGCCACCGAGGGGGCACAGATACGCAGTATTTT.

The V and J genes are TRBV11-3 and TRBJ2-7; the match to TRBD1 covers 7 bases. J lost 6 bases, V lost 5 bases, and 4 bases had no gene match. CDR3 length: 12 amino acids. Per the germline V gene, CDR1 is SGHNT and CDR2 is YENEEA. The CDR3 loop reads CASSRQGGEQYF. The CDR3 DNA sequence: TGTGCCAGCAGCAGACAGGGTGGCGAGCAGTACTTC.

This chain links TRBV3-1 (or the pseudogene TRBV3-2) with TRBJ2-3; 14 bases map to TRBD2. The length of the CDR3 is 20 residues. Germline values: CDR1 LGHDT, CDR2 YNNKEL (reference sequence). Trimming removed 4 bases from V and 0 bases from J; junction bases left unmatched: 12. CDR3 amino acids: CASSRLFGTSGSPSTDTQYF. The CDR3 coding sequence is TGTGCCAGCAGCCGTCTATTCGGGACTAGCGGGAGTCCGAGCACAGATACGCAGTATTTT.

The chain couples TRBV6-5 to TRBJ2-7; TRBD1 agrees at 12 bases. The germline V gene has CDR1 MNHEY and CDR2 SVGAGI. V dropped 7 bases and J dropped 4; count of bases not matched to a gene: 2. CDR3 size: 13 residues. The CDR3: CASKGQGAYEQYF. The CDR3 bases are TGTGCCAGCAAGGGACAGGGGGCTTACGAGCAGTACTTC.

This clone has just a few counts. This chain uses TRBV11-3 with TRBJ2-3, with 13 bases identical to TRBD2. The CDR3 covers 15 residues. The junction had 4 bases not matched to a gene; V was cut back by 4 bases and J by 6 bases. Germline CDR1 SGHNT, CDR2 YENEEA. CDR3 amino acids: CASSYGLAGVDTQYF. CDR3 DNA: TGTGCCAGCAGCTACGGACTAGCGGGAGTGGATACGCAGTATTTT.